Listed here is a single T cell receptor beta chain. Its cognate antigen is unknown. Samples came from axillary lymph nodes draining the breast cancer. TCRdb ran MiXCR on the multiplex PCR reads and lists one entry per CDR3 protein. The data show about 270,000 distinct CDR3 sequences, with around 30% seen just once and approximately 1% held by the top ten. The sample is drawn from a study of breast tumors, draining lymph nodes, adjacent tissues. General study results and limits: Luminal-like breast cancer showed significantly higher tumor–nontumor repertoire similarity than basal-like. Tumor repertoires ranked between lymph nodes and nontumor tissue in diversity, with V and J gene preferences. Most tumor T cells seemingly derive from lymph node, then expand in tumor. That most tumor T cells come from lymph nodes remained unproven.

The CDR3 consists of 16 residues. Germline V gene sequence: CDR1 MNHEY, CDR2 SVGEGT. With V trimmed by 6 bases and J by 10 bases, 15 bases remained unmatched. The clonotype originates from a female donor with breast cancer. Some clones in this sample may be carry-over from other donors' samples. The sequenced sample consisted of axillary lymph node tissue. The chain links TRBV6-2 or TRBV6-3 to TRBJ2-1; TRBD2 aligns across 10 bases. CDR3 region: CASRNAGLAGVGEQFF. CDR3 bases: TGTGCCAGCAGAAACGCAGGTCTAGCGGGAGTCGGGGAGCAGTTCTTC.